These 11 T cell receptor beta chains originate from one sample sequenced in a study of blood T cell repertoires in COVID-19. TCRdb's table, derived via immunoSEQ multiplex PCR, lists solely in-frame clones and lacks some. The sample shows about 150,000 clones, about four fifths of them seen only once. The specimen sequenced was peripheral blood. These TCRs come from a human donor with acute or convalescent COVID-19. The donor label of this sample is uncertain.

The chain uses TRBV12-5 and TRBJ1-1, with D possibly matching TRBD1 (5 bases). Trimming took 4 bases from V and 1 from J, leaving 10 bases between them. This CDR3 is built from 14 residues. Germline assignment: CDR1 LGHNT and CDR2 FRNRAP. The CDR3 sequence is CASGSGLENTEAFF. CDR3 sequence (DNA): TGTGCTAGTGGTTCAGGGTTGGAGAACACTGAAGCTTTCTTT.

V and J are TRBV30 and TRBJ1-1, with D perhaps matching TRBD1 (5 bases). V lost 3 bases and J 1 base, leaving 18 bases between the germline ends. This CDR3 is built from 16 residues. CDR1 is GTSNPN and CDR2 is SVGIG in the germline V gene (reference sequence). The CDR3 DNA reads TGTGCCTGGAGGCCCCGGAGGGGACTCTGGAACACTGAAGCTTTCTTT. Its protein is CAWRPRRGLWNTEAFF.

The CDR3 region is CASSLSQGSYGYTF. CDR3 nucleotides: TGTGCCAGCAGCTTGAGTCAGGGGAGCTATGGCTACACCTTC. The rearrangement joins TRBV7-9 to TRBJ1-2; maybe TRBD1 (6 bases). The CDR3 is 14 residues long. Per the germline V gene, CDR1 is SEHNR and CDR2 is FQNEAQ (reference sequence). The ends were cut back, 3 bases at V and 4 bases at J, with 12 bases in the middle.

J is TRBJ1-6 and V is TRBV5-1, with 12 nucleotides matching TRBD1. Germline V gene sequence: CDR1 SGHRS, CDR2 YFSETQ. After removal of 4 bases from V and 8 bases from J, the junction contained 1 base not matched to a gene. The CDR3 is made up of 14 amino acids. The CDR3 DNA sequence: TGCGCCAGCAGCGGGACAGGGGGCTATTCACCCCTCCACTTT. As protein: CASSGTGGYSPLHF.

V and J are TRBV5-1 and TRBJ2-3, with TRBD2 as a possible D gene (6 bases). The V and J ends lost 0 bases and 6 bases respectively, with 8 bases between them. This CDR3 contains 13 residues. Germline lookup yields CDR1 SGHRS and CDR2 YFSETQ. CDR3 nucleotides: TGCGCCAGCAGCTTGGGCGGGGAGGATACGCAGTATTTT. Translation gives CASSLGGEDTQYF.

The chain uses TRBV25-1 and TRBJ1-1, with no clear D. The CDR3 runs to 15 residues. Germline V CDR1 and CDR2: MGHDK, SYGVNS. Trimming took 3 bases from V and 1 from J, leaving 12 bases between them. The CDR3 nucleotides read TGTGCCAGCAGTGACCTCAAGAGCGGGAACACTGAAGCTTTCTTT. Amino acids: CASSDLKSGNTEAFF.

The rearrangement links TRBV29-1 to TRBJ1-3; 7 bases line up with TRBD1. With 7 bases clipped from V and 4 bases from J, the junction kept 10 bases outside the gene matches. CDR3 length equals 14 residues. Germline values: CDR1 SQVTM, CDR2 ANQGSEA. The DNA of the CDR3 is TGCAGCGCCATGGACCCGGACAGGGGAAACACCATATATTTT. Protein sequence: CSAMDPDRGNTIYF.

This chain connects TRBV5-1 to TRBJ1-4, with a possible D match to TRBD1 (5 bases). Germline CDR1 SGHRS, CDR2 YFSETQ. Trimming took off 0 bases at V and 7 bases at J, with 13 bases between the two ends. There are 15 residues in the CDR3. This chain's CDR3 is CASSLVGREGEKLFF. CDR3 nucleotide sequence: TGCGCCAGCAGCTTGGTTGGCAGGGAAGGTGAAAAACTGTTTTTT.

This clone was counted between two and nine times. J is TRBJ2-1 and V is TRBV5-1, with 8 bases lining up with TRBD1. The CDR3 is 16 residues long. Germline V gene lookup returns CDR1 SGHRS and CDR2 YFSETQ. J lost 9 bases, V lost 9 bases, and 20 bases had no gene match. In DNA, the CDR3 is TGCGCCACCTCACCCGCAATAGCAGGGGGCAATATTGAGCAGTTCTTC. This encodes CATSPAIAGGNIEQFF.

The gene calls are TRBV5-1 and TRBJ2-1; 8 bases map to TRBD2. V dropped 6 bases and J dropped 4; count of bases not matched to a gene: 9. Looked up from germline, CDR1 is SGHRS and CDR2 is YFSETQ. The length of the CDR3 is 15 residues. The CDR3, as DNA: TGCGCCAGCACCCTCGCGGGGGGAAGGTACAATGAGCAGTTCTTC. Amino acid sequence: CASTLAGGRYNEQFF.

The rearrangement uses TRBV10-3 and TRBJ1-1; D perhaps matches TRBD1 (5 bases). Germline V gives CDR1 ENHRY, CDR2 SYGVKD. CDR3 size: 13 residues. With 9 bases removed from V and 0 bases from J, the gap between germline ends came to 11 bases. CDR3 sequence (DNA): TGTGCCATACTTGGGGACTTGAACACTGAAGCTTTCTTT. It is translated as CAILGDLNTEAFF.